This is a list of T cell receptor beta chains from one sample in a study of blood T cells in healthy people across ages. TCRdb analysed the 5' RACE reads with MiXCR anew, one entry per CDR3 protein. The sample has about 680,000 distinct CDR3 sequences, about half seen once. Material for sequencing was blood. The receptors derive from a woman aged 55 to 70 in good health. CDR3s include the opening cysteine and the closing phenylalanine or tryptophan. D genes are given only for firm matches. Clone size is shown for a subset of rows, as once, few, many or a class of expanded clone.

>few|TRBJ2-5|TRBV6-6|-
TGTGCCAGCAGGCTCCGGGAGTCGGAGACCCAGTACTTC
CASRLRESETQYF
>-|TRBJ2-1|TRBV5-1|TRBD1
TGCGCCAGCAGCCCGGGACAGGGGGAGCTTGAGCAGTTCTTC
CASSPGQGELEQFF
>few|TRBJ2-3|TRBV13|-
TGTGCCAGCAGCCGAGTCACTGGGGATACGCAGTATTTT
CASSRVTGDTQYF
>-|TRBJ2-4|TRBV27|TRBD2
TGTGCCAGCAGTTTTAGCGGGAGTGGTAACATTCAGTACTTC
CASSFSGSGNIQYF
>-|TRBJ2-1|TRBV6-2/TRBV6-3|TRBD2
TGTGCCCCCCCCGGGACTAGCGGGCGAGGGGCCTACAATGAGCAGTTCTTC
CAPPGTSGRGAYNEQFF
>once|TRBJ1-1|TRBV2|TRBD1
TGTGCCAGCCGGCAGGGGGTTAACACTGAAGCTTTCTTT
CASRQGVNTEAFF
>-|TRBJ2-7|TRBV29-1|-
TGCAGCGTTGAGCAGGGATACGAGCAGTACTTC
CSVEQGYEQYF
>-|TRBJ2-1|TRBV5-1|-
TGCGCCAGCAGCTTGGAGGGGAATCCCTACAATGAGCAGTTCTTC
CASSLEGNPYNEQFF
>-|TRBJ2-5|TRBV20-1|TRBD2
TGCAGTGCTAGTGACGGGAGGAAGGGAGAGCAGTACTTC
CSASDGRKGEQYF
>-|TRBJ2-3|TRBV5-1|-
TGCGCCAGCAACCCTTGGGGCGCAGATACGCAGTATTTT
CASNPWGADTQYF
>once|TRBJ2-1|TRBV28|TRBD2
TGTGCCAGCAGCAAAAGAGCGGGACTAGAGCAGTTCTTC
CASSKRAGLEQFF
>-|TRBJ2-7|TRBV5-1|-
TGCGCCAGCGGAGACGGGTCCTTTACCTACGAGCAGTACTTC
CASGDGSFTYEQYF
>-|TRBJ2-1|TRBV5-6|-
TGTGCCAGCAGCTTGGCGGCAGGGAGTAACAATGAGCAGTTCTTC
CASSLAAGSNNEQFF
>-|TRBJ2-5|TRBV20-1|-
TGCAGTGCTAGAGATCTTTCGGGGGGCCAGGAGACCCAGTACTTC
CSARDLSGGQETQYF